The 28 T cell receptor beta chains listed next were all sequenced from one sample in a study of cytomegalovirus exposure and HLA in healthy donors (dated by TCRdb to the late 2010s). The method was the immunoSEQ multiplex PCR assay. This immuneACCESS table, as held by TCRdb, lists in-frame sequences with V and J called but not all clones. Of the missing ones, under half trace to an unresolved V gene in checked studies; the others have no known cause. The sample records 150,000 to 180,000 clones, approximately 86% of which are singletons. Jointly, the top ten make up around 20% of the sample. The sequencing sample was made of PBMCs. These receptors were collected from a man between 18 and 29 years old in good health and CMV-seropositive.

Here the CDR3 reads CASSFHFRDRDRYEQYF. Written as DNA, the CDR3 is TGTGCCAGCAGCTTTCACTTCCGGGACAGGGATCGCTACGAGCAGTACTTC. The rearrangement joins TRBV7-2 to TRBJ2-7; 9 nucleotides match TRBD1. The CDR3 spans 17 residues. In germline, CDR1 is SGHTA, CDR2 FQGNSA. With 3 bases clipped from V and 3 bases from J, the junction kept 12 bases outside the gene matches.

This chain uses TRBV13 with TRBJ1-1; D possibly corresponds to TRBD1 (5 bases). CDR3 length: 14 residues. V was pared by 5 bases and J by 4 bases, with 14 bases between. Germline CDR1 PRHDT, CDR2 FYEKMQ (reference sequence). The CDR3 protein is CASSVREGSTEAFF. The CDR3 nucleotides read TGTGCCAGCAGCGTTCGGGAGGGGAGCACTGAAGCTTTCTTT.

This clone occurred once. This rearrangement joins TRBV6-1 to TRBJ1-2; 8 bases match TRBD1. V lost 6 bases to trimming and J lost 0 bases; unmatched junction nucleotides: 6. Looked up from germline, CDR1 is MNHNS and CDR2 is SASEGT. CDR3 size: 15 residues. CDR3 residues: CASRGTGRANYGYTF. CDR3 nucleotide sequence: TGTGCCAGCAGGGGGACAGGCCGAGCTAACTATGGCTACACCTTC.

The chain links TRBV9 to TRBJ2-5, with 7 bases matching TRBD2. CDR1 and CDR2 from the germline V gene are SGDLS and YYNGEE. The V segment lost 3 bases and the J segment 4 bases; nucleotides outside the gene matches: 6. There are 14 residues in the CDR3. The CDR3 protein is CASSADQRGETQYF. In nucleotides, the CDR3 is TGTGCCAGCAGCGCCGACCAGCGGGGAGAGACCCAGTACTTC.

CDR3 DNA sequence: TGTGCCAGCAGCTCCGGACTACCCCAGAGCGAGCAGTACTTC. It translates to CASSSGLPQSEQYF. The V and J genes are TRBV7-3 and TRBJ2-7; weak D call: TRBD2 (6 bases). The CDR3 is 14 amino acids. Trimming took off 4 bases at V and 6 bases at J, with 16 bases between the two ends. Germline CDR1 and CDR2: SGHTA and FQGTGA. Variable domain in full (rest from reference TRBV7-3 and TRBJ2-7): GAGVSQTPSNKVTEKGKYVELRCDPISGHTALYWYRQSLGQGPEFLIYFQGTGAADDSGLPNDRFFAVRPEGSVSTLKIQRTERGDSAVYLCASSSGLPQSEQYFGPGTRLTVT.

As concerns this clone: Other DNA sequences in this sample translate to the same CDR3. This CDR3 reads CASSLGSSYEQYF. The CDR3 coding sequence is TGTGCCAGCAGCTTGGGCAGTTCCTACGAGCAGTACTTC. The chain combines TRBV5-6 with TRBJ2-7; no definite D call. Between the trimmed V and J ends, which lost 0 bases and 1 base, there was a span of 5 bases. Germline V lookup: CDR1 SGHDT, CDR2 YYEEEE. The CDR3 is made up of 13 amino acids. Full variable domain (outside the CDR3, taken from reference TRBV5-6 and TRBJ2-7): DAGVTQSPTHLIKTRGQQVTLRCSPKSGHDTVSWYQQALGQGPQFIFQYYEEEERQRGNFPDRFSGHQFPNYSSELNVNALLLGDSALYLCASSLGSSYEQYFGPGTRLTVT.

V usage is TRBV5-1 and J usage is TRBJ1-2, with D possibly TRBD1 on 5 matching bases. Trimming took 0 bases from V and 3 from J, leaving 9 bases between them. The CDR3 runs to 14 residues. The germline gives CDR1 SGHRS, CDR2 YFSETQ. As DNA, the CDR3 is TGCGCCAGCAGCTTGGGAGGGACTGACTATGGCTACACCTTC. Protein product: CASSLGGTDYGYTF.

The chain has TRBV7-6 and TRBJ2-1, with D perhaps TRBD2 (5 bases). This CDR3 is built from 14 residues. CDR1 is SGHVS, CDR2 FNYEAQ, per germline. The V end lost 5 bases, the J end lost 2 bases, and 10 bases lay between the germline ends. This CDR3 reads CASSLSRAYNEQFF. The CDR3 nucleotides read TGTGCCAGCAGCCTCTCGAGGGCCTACAATGAGCAGTTCTTC. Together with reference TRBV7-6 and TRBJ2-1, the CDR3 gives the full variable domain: GAGVSQSPRYKVTKRGQDVALRCDPISGHVSLYWYRQALGQGPEFLTYFNYEAQQDKSGLPNDRFSAERPEGSISTLTIQRTEQRDSAMYRCASSLSRAYNEQFFGPGTRLTVL.

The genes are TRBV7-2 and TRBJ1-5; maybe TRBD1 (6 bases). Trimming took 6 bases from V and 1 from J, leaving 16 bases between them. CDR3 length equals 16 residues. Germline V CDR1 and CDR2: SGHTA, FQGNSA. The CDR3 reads CASRNGGARSNQPQHF. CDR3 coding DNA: TGTGCCAGCAGAAACGGGGGGGCGCGGAGCAATCAGCCCCAGCATTTT.

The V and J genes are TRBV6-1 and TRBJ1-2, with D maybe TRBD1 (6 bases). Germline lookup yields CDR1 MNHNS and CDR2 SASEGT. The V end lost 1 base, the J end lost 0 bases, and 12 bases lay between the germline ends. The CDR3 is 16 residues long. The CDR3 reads CASSEVGARPNYGYTF. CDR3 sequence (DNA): TGTGCCAGCAGTGAAGTGGGGGCCCGCCCTAACTATGGCTACACCTTC.

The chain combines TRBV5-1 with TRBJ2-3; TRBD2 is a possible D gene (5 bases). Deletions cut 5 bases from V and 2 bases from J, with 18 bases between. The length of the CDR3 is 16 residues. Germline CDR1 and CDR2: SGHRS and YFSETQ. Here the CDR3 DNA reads TGCGCCAGCAGGGCTAGCTCTGGAGGAGTCACAGATACGCAGTATTTT. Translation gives CASRASSGGVTDTQYF. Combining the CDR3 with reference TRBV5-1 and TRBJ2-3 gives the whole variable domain KAGVTQTPRYLIKTRGQQVTLSCSPISGHRSVSWYQQTPGQGLQFLFEYFSETQRNKGNFPGRFSGRQFSNSRSEMNVSTLELGDSALYLCASRASSGGVTDTQYFGPGTRLTVL.

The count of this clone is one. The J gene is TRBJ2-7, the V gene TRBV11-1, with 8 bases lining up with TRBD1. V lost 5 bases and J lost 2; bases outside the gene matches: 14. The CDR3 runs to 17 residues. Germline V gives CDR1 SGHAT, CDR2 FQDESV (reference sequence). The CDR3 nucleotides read TGTGCCAGCAGCGCCCGAACGACAGGGGTCATTACCTACGAGCAGTACTTC. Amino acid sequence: CASSARTTGVITYEQYF.

DNA for the CDR3: TGCGCCAGCAGCCAAGCCCGCGACTACGAGCAGTACTTC. This encodes CASSQARDYEQYF. The chain links TRBV4-3 to TRBJ2-7; D not certain. V gave up 1 base and J gave up 3 bases, with 7 bases separating them. The germline gives CDR1 LGHNA, CDR2 YSLEER. This CDR3 contains 13 residues.

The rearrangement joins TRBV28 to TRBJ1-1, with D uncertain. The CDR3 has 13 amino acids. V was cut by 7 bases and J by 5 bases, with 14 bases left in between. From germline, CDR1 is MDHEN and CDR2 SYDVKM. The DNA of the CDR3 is TGTGCCAGCAAGTTGAGGGAGGTAACTGAAGCTTTCTTT. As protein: CASKLREVTEAFF.

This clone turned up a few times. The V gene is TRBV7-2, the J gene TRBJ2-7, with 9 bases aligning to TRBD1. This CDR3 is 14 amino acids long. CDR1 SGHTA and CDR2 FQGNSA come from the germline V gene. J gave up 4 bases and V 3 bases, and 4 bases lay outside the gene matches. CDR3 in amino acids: CASSFGTGPYEQYF. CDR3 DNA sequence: TGTGCCAGCAGCTTCGGGACAGGGCCTTACGAGCAGTACTTC.

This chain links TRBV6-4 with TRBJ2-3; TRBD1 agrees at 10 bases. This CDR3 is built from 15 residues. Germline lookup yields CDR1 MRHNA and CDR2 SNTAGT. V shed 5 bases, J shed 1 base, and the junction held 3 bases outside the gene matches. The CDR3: CASSRTGGGTDTQYF. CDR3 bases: TGTGCCAGCAGTCGGACAGGGGGTGGCACAGATACGCAGTATTTT.

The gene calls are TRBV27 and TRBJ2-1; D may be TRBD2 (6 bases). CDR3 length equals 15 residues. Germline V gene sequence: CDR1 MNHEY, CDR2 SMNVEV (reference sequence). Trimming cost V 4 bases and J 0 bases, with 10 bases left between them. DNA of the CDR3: TGTGCCAGCAGTTGGGCTAGCGACTCCTACAATGAGCAGTTCTTC. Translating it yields CASSWASDSYNEQFF.

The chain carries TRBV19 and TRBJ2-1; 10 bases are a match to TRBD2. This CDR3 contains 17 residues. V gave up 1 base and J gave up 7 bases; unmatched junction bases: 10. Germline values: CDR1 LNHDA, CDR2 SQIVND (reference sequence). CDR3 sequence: CASSIGGSGRRQNEQFF. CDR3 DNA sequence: TGTGCCAGTAGTATAGGCGGTAGCGGGAGGCGGCAGAATGAGCAGTTCTTC.

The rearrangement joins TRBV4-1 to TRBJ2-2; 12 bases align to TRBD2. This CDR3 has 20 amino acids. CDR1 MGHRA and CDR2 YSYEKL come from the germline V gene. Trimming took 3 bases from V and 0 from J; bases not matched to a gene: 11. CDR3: CASSQGPLRTSGTNTGELFF. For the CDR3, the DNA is TGCGCCAGCAGCCAGGGACCACTCCGGACTAGCGGGACGAACACCGGGGAGCTGTTTTTT.

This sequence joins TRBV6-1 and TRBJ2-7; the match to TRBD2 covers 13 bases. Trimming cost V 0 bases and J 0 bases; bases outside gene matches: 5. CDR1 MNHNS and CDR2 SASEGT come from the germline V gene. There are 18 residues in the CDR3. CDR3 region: CASSEARTSGSSSYEQYF. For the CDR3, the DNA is TGTGCCAGCAGTGAAGCGCGGACTAGCGGGAGCAGCTCCTACGAGCAGTACTTC.

CDR3: CSVVGKPGEGETQYF. In nucleotides, the CDR3 is TGCAGCGTTGTAGGAAAGCCGGGAGAGGGAGAGACCCAGTACTTC. This rearrangement joins TRBV29-1 to TRBJ2-5, with D possibly matching TRBD2 (6 bases). V shed 4 bases and J shed 4 bases, with 19 bases lying between them. This CDR3 contains 15 residues. CDR1 is SQVTM, CDR2 ANQGSEA, per germline.

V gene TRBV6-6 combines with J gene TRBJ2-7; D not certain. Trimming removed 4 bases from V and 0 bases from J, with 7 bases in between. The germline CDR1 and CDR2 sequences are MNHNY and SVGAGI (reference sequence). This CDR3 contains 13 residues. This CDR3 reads CASSLSDSYEQYF. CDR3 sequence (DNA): TGTGCCAGCAGTTTATCAGACTCCTACGAGCAGTACTTC.

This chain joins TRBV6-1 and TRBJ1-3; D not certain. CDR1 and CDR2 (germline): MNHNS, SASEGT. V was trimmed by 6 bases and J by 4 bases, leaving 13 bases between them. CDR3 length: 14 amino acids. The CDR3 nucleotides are TGTGCCAGCAGCTCCTCTGGCACCGGAAACACCATATATTTT. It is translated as CASSSSGTGNTIYF.

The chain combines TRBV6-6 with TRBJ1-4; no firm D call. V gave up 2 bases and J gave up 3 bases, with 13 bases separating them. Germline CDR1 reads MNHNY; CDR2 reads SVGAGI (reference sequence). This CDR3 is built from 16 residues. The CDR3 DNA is TGTGCCAGCAGTTACGAGGATCCCGGGGCTAATGAAAAACTGTTTTTT. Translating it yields CASSYEDPGANEKLFF.

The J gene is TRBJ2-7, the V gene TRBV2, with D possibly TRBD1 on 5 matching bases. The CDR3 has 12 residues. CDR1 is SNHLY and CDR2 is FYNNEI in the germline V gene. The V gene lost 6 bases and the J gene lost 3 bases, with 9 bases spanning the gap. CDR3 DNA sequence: TGTGCCAGCAGCCAAGACAGCTACGAGCAGTACTTC. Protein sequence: CASSQDSYEQYF. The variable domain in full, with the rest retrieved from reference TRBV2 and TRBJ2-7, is EPEVTQTPSHQVTQMGQEVILRCVPISNHLYFYWYRQILGQKVEFLVSFYNNEISEKSEIFDDQFSVERPDGSNFTLKIRSTKLEDSAMYFCASSQDSYEQYFGPGTRLTVT.

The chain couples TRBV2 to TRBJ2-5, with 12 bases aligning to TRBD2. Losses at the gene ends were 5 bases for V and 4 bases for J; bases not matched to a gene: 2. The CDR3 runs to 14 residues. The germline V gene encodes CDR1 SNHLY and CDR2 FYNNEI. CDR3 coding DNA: TGTGCCAGCAGTACTAGCGGGGGGATAGAGACCCAGTACTTC. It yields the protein CASSTSGGIETQYF.

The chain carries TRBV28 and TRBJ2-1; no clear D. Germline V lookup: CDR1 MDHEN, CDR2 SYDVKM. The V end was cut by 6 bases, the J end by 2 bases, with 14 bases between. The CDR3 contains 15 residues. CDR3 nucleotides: TGTGCCAGCAGGAAAGGAGTAGAGGCCTACAATGAGCAGTTCTTC. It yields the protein CASRKGVEAYNEQFF.

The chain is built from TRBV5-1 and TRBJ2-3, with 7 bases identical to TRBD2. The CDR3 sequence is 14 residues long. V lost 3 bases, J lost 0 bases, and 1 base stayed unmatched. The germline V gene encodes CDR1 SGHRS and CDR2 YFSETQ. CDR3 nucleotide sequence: TGCGCCAGCAGCTGGGGAGGGAGCACAGATACGCAGTATTTT. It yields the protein CASSWGGSTDTQYF.